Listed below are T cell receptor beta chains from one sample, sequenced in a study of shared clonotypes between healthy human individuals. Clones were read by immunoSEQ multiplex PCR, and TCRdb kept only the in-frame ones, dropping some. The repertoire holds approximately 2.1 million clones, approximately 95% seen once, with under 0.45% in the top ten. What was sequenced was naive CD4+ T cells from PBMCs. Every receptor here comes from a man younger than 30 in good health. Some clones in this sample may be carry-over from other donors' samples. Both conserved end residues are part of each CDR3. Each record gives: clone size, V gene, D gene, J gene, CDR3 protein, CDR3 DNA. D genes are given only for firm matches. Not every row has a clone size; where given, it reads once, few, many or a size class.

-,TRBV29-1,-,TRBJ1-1,CSVKGLGDTEAFF,TGCAGCGTTAAAGGGTTGGGTGACACTGAAGCTTTCTTT
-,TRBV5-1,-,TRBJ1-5,CASSLEGRQTPQHF,TGCGCCAGCAGCTTGGAAGGCAGGCAGACGCCCCAGCATTTT
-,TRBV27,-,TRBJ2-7,CASSLGAGIEQYF,TGTGCCAGCAGTTTAGGGGCAGGGATCGAGCAGTACTTC
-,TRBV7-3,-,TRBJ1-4,CASSLTGRGEKLFF,TGTGCCAGCAGCTTAACGGGGCGGGGTGAAAAACTGTTTTTT
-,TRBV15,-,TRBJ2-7,CATSRDNDRIGEQYF,TGTGCCACCAGCAGAGATAACGACAGAATTGGAGAGCAGTACTTC
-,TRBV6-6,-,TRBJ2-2,CASSFGGNTGELFF,TGTGCCAGCAGTTTTGGAGGGAACACCGGGGAGCTGTTTTTT
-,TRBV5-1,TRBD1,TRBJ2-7,CASSMGQGRYEQYF,TGCGCCAGCAGCATGGGACAGGGTCGCTACGAGCAGTACTTC
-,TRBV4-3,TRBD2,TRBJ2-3,CASSPGGGRAGDTQYF,TGCGCCAGCAGCCCGGGGGGCGGGAGGGCCGGAGATACGCAGTATTTT
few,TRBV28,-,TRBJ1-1,CASSLVNTEAFF,TGTGCCAGCAGTCTGGTGAACACTGAAGCTTTCTTT
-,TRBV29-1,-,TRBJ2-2,CSVYTGVNTGELFF,TGCAGCGTTTATACAGGCGTAAACACCGGGGAGCTGTTTTTT
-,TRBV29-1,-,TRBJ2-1,CSVEVALANEQFF,TGCAGCGTTGAAGTCGCCCTTGCAAATGAGCAGTTCTTC
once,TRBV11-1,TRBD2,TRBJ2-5,CASSASGSDLKTQYF,TGTGCCAGCAGCGCTAGCGGGAGCGACCTGAAGACCCAGTACTTC
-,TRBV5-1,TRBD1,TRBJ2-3,CASSPGQGSTDTQYF,TGCGCCAGCAGCCCAGGACAGGGGAGCACAGATACGCAGTATTTT
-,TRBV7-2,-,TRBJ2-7,CASSLGSGVSPSEQYF,TGTGCCAGCAGCTTGGGTTCGGGCGTTTCCCCTTCGGAGCAGTACTTC
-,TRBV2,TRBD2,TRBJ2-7,CASSAAGNAYYEQYF,TGTGCCAGCAGTGCAGCGGGAAACGCCTACTACGAGCAGTACTTC
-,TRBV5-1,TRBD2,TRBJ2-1,CASSLATSGYYNEQFF,TGCGCCAGCAGCTTGGCCACTAGCGGGTACTACAATGAGCAGTTCTTC
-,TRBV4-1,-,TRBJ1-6,CASSQDLGSPLHF,TGCGCCAGCAGCCAAGATCTGGGGTCACCCCTCCACTTT
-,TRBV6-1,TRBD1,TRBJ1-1,CASSARRGGQSNTEAFF,TGTGCCAGCAGTGCCCGCAGGGGGGGTCAATCGAACACTGAAGCTTTCTTT
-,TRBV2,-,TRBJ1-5,CASSKSSNNQPQHF,TGTGCCAGCAGTAAGAGCTCGAACAATCAGCCCCAGCATTTT
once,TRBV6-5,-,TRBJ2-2,CASRAQGHTGELFF,TGTGCCAGCAGAGCGCAGGGGCACACCGGGGAGCTGTTTTTT
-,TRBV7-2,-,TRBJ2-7,CASSSRWEKQYF,TGTGCCAGCAGCTCCCGGTGGGAAAAGCAGTACTTC
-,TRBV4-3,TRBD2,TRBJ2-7,CASSQDLGTSEYEQYF,TGCGCCAGCAGCCAAGATCTAGGGACTAGCGAATACGAGCAGTACTTC
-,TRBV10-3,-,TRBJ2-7,CAISGAGVFYEQYF,TGTGCCATCAGCGGGGCAGGGGTTTTCTACGAGCAGTACTTC
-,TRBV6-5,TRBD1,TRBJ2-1,CASSQGVNEQFF,TGTGCCAGCTCGCAGGGGGTGAATGAGCAGTTCTTC
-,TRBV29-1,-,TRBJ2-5,CSAQPPQETQYF,TGCAGCGCCCAACCCCCTCAAGAGACCCAGTACTTC
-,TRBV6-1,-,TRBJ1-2,CASSPPGGLDYGYTF,TGTGCCAGCAGTCCTCCCGGGGGGCTGGACTATGGCTACACCTTC
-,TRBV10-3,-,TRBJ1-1,CAISVREDPNTEAFF,TGTGCCATCAGTGTAAGGGAAGACCCGAACACTGAAGCTTTCTTT
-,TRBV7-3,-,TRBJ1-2,CASSLQGYYGYTF,TGTGCCAGCAGCTTACAGGGCTACTATGGCTACACCTTC
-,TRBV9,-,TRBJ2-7,CASSVVDGDEQYF,TGTGCCAGCAGCGTAGTAGATGGCGACGAGCAGTACTTC
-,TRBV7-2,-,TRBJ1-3,CASSSPNRAHSGNTIYF,TGTGCCAGCAGCTCACCTAACAGGGCTCACTCTGGAAACACCATATATTTT
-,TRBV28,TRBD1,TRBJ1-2,CASSRGQGRIYGYTF,TGTGCCAGCAGTCGCGGACAGGGGAGGATCTATGGCTACACCTTC
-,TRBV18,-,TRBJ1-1,CASSDPRLGRGMNTEAFF,TGTGCCAGCTCCGACCCACGACTGGGCAGAGGGATGAACACTGAAGCTTTCTTT
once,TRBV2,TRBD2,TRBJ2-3,CASSGSLAGLTDTQYF,TGTGCCAGCAGTGGGTCACTAGCGGGTCTCACAGATACGCAGTATTTT
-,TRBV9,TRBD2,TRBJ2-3,CASSVGGTGGMTDTQYF,TGTGCCAGCAGCGTAGGGGGAACGGGAGGGATGACAGATACGCAGTATTTT
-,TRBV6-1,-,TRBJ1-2,CASVRGHYGYTF,TGTGCCAGCGTGCGAGGGCACTATGGCTACACCTTC
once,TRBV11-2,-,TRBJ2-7,CASSHTRERSTKQYF,TGTGCCAGCAGCCACACCCGGGAGCGATCTACGAAGCAGTACTTC
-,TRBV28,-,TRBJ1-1,CASSERNTEAFF,TGTGCCAGCAGCGAGAGGAACACTGAAGCTTTCTTT
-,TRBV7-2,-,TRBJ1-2,CASSSKGSGYTF,TGTGCCAGCAGCTCCAAGGGAAGTGGCTACACCTTC
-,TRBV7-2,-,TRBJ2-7,CASGTYSYEQYF,TGTGCCAGCGGGACCTACTCCTACGAGCAGTACTTC
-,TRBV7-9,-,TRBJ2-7,CASSRQSHEQYF,TGTGCCAGCAGCCGACAGTCACACGAGCAGTACTTC
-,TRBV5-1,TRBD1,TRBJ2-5,CASSLTGGRETQYF,TGCGCCAGCAGCCTGACAGGGGGACGAGAGACCCAGTACTTC